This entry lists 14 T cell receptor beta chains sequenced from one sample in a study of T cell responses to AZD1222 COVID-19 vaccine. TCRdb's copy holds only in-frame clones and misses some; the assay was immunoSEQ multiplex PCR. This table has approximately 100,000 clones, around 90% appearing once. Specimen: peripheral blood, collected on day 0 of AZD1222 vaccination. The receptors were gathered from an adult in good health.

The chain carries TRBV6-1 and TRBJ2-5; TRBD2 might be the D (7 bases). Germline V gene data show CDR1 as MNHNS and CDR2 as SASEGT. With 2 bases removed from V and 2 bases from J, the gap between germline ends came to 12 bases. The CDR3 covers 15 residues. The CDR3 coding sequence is TGTGCCAGCAGTGAACACGGGGGGCATCAAGAGACCCAGTACTTC. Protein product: CASSEHGGHQETQYF.

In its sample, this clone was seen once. CDR3 sequence reads: CASSARSYNSPLHF. CDR3 DNA: TGTGCCAGCAGCGCCCGCTCCTATAATTCACCCCTCCACTTT. V and J are TRBV7-2 and TRBJ1-6; D not certain. In germline, CDR1 is SGHTA, CDR2 FQGNSA. Trimming took off 5 bases at V and 0 bases at J, with 5 bases between the two ends. The CDR3 consists of 14 residues.

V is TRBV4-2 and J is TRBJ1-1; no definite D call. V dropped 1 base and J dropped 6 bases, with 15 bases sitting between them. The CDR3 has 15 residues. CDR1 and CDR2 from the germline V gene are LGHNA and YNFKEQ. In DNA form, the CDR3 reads TGTGCCAGCAGCCAAGTCGGTAGAATTGGGGCTGAAGCTTTCTTT. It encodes CASSQVGRIGAEAFF.

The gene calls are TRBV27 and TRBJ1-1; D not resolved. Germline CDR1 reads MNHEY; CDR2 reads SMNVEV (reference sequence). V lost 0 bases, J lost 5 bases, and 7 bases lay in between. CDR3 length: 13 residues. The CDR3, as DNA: TGTGCCAGCAGTTTATCTCGTAGGACTGAAGCTTTCTTT. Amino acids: CASSLSRRTEAFF.

Here the CDR3 reads CATTRDRRDTEAFF. DNA for the CDR3: TGTGCCACCACCCGGGACAGACGGGACACTGAAGCTTTCTTT. The chain links TRBV6-4 to TRBJ1-1; 7 bases match TRBD1. The junction had 11 bases not matched to a gene; V was cut back by 10 bases and J by 3 bases. This CDR3 is built from 14 residues. Germline values: CDR1 MRHNA, CDR2 SNTAGT.

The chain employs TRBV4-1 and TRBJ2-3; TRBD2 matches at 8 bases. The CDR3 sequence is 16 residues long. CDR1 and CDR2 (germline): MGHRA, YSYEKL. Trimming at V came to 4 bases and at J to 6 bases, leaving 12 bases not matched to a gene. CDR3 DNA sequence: TGCGCCAGCAGCCTTCGTCCTATGGCTAGCGGGGATACGCAGTATTTT. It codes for CASSLRPMASGDTQYF.

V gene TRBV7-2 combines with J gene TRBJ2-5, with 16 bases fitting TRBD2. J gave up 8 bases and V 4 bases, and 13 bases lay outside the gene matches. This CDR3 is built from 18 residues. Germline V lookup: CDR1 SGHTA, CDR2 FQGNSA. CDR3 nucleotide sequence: TGTGCCAGCAGCTCACTACTCGGGACTAGCGGGGGGGTGGTAACCCAGTACTTC. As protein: CASSSLLGTSGGVVTQYF. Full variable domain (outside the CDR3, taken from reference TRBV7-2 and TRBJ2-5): GAGVSQSPSNKVTEKGKDVELRCDPISGHTALYWYRQSLGQGLEFLIYFQGNSAPDKSGLPSDRFSAERTGGSVSTLTIQRTQQEDSAVYLCASSSLLGTSGGVVTQYFGPGTRLLVL.

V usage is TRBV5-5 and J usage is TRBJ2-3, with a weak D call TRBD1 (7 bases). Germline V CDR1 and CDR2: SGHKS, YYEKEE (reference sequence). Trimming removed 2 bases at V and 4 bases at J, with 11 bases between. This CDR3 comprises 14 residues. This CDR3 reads CASSFIRGADTQYF. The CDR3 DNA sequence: TGTGCCAGCAGCTTCATCAGGGGGGCAGATACGCAGTATTTT.

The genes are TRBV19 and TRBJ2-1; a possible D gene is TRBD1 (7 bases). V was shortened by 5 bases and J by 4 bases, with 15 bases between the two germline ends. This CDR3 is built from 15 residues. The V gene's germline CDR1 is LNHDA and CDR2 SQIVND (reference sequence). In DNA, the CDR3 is TGTGCCAGTAGTCATGCGGCAGGGGGGTACAATGAGCAGTTCTTC. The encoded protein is CASSHAAGGYNEQFF. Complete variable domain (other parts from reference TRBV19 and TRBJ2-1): DGGITQSPKYLFRKEGQNVTLSCEQNLNHDAMYWYRQDPGQGLRLIYYSQIVNDFQKGDIAEGYSVSREKKESFPLTVTSAQKNPTAFYLCASSHAAGGYNEQFFGPGTRLTVL.

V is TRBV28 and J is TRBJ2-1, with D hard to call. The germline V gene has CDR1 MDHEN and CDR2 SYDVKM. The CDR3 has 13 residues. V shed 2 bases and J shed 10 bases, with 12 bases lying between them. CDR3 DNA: TGTGCCAGCAGTTTAGGGTCCAGAGGCGAGCAGTTCTTC. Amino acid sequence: CASSLGSRGEQFF.

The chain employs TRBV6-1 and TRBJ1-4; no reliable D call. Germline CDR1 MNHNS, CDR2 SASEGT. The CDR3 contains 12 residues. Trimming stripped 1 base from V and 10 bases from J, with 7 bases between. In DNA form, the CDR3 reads TGTGCCAGCAGTGAAGGCCTAGGAAAACTGTTTTTT. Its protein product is CASSEGLGKLFF.

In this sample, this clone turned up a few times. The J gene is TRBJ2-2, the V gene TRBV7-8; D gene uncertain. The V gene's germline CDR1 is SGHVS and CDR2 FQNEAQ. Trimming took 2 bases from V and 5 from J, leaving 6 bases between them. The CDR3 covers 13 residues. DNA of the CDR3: TGTGCCAGCAGCTTAACGGAAACCGGGGAGCTGTTTTTT. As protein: CASSLTETGELFF.

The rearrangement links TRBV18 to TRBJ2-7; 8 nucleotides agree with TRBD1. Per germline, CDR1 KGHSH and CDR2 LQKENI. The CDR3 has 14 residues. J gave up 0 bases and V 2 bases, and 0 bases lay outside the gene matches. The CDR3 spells CASSPGTGSYEQYF. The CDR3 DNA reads TGTGCCAGCTCACCAGGGACAGGCTCCTACGAGCAGTACTTC.

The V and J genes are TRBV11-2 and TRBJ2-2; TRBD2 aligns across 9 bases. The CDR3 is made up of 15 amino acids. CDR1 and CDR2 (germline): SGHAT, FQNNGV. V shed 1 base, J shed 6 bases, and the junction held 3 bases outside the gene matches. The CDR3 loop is CASSLGAGGPGELFF. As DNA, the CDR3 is TGTGCCAGCAGCTTAGGAGCGGGGGGTCCCGGGGAGCTGTTTTTT.